Here is one T cell receptor (beta chain) with its context. The target of this receptor is not known. No clone much larger than this one lies a single base away; base qualities are absent. This sample was taken from a study of blood T cell repertoires in COVID-19 (dated by TCRdb to between 2020 and 2021). Context from the whole study: Samples covering the acute and convalescent phases of COVID-19 were provided by collaborators in the United States, Italy and Spain. The material from the prospective study consisted of cDNA or gDNA derived from T cells, B-cell-depleted T cells, or PBMCs. Samples came from the ongoing ImmuneRACE study (first 160 participants) plus 1,254 subjects from 6 global collaborators. The repertoires were released in a freely available public database meant as a resource for research on the immune response to SARS-CoV-2. Where available, HLA class I and class II types were taken from metadata supplied by the sample provider and were not determined by assay-based typing. Deeply sampled blood TCRbeta repertoires from subjects exposed to, actively infected with, or recovered from COVID-19 were included in the dataset. A de-identified subject ID, COVID-19 status, age in years and sex were almost always included in the sample metadata. General findings and caveats noted by the study authors: Clinical and demographic metadata were provided uncurated, with the amount varying by source and participant.

From V the trimming removes 5 bases and from J it removes 2 bases, while the gene matches leave 6 bases of the junction unaccounted for. Inclusive of the bounding cysteine and phenylalanine, the CDR3 is 15 residues long. Only CDR3 DNA is held: 45 bases, read in frame from base 1. The germline V gene (reference sequence) supplies CDR1 SEHNR and CDR2 FQNEAQ. Another Seattle source contributed samples from volunteer blood donors who had recovered from COVID-19. Each collaborating institution followed its own protocols to collect whole blood in K2EDTA tubes. For TCRbeta analysis, collaborator samples were shipped as frozen whole blood, as isolated PBMCs, or as DNA extracted from either sample type. TCRbeta CDR3 regions were amplified from genomic DNA using the immunoSEQ Assay, a bias-controlled multiplex PCR. Concerning the study's data processing: Within the assay, amplification of reference gene primers was used to estimate how many nucleated cells each sample contained. To quantify the absolute abundance of each unique TCRbeta CDR3 rearrangement, sequence reads were collapsed and filtered. For each sample, productive Simpson clonality was calculated as the square root of Simpson's diversity index across productive rearrangements. The table comes from immuneACCESS by way of TCRdb, which keeps in-frame sequences with V and J called. Part of the clones is missing from these tables; in studies checked, under half for an unresolved V gene and the rest for unknown reasons. That table is the source of V, J and clone size, and D and trimming were worked out from the DNA. In this sample the table shows about 120,000 clones, 86% of which occur a single time. Of the sample, 6% to 9.5% is held by the ten largest clones.

This sequence was found in a man in his sixties or seventies who had recovered from COVID-19. Sequencing was carried out using peripheral blood. The chain joins TRBV7-9 to TRBJ2-5, with 9 bases in between that match TRBD1. The DNA sequence is as follows: TGTGCCAGCAGCCCTGGACAGGGGTATCAAGAGACCCAGTACTTC. Its protein is CASSPGQGYQETQYF.